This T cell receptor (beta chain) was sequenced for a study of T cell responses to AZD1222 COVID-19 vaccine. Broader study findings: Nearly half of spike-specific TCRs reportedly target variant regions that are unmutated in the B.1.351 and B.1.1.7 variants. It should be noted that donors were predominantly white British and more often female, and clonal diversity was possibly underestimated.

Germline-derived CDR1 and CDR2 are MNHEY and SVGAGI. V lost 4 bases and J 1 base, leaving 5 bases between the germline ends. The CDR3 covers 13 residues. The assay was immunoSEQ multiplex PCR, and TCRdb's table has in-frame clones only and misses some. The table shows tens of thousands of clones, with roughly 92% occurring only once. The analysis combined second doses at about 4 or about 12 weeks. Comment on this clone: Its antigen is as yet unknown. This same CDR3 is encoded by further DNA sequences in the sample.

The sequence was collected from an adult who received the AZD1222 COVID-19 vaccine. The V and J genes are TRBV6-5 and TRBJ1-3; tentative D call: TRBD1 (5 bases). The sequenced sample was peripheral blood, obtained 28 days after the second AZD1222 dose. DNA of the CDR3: TGTGCCAGCAGTTGGACATCTGGAAACACCATATATTTT. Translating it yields CASSWTSGNTIYF.